This is a list of T cell receptor beta chains from one sample in a study of blood T cell repertoires in COVID-19. The repertoire was sequenced with immunoSEQ multiplex PCR; TCRdb's copy has only in-frame clones and lacks some. Of fewer than 200,000 clones in the sample, around 83% are singletons; the top ten hold 5.4%. Sequences were obtained from peripheral blood. These receptor sequences come from a woman in her forties or fifties with COVID-19, enrolled during active disease. CDR3s leave out the opening cysteine and the closing phenylalanine or tryptophan.

TRBJ2-7 TRBV11-2 ASSFQRGPLYEQY
TRBJ1-1 TRBV12-3/TRBV12-4 ASSKVETEAF
TRBJ1-1 TRBV6-4 ASSANRDTEAF
TRBJ2-1 TRBV18 ASSPLEVAEQF
TRBJ2-7 TRBV9 ASSSSGDPYEQY
TRBJ2-1 TRBV19 ASSIWPYNEQF
TRBJ2-7 TRBV6-1 ASSEWLAGGAYEQY
TRBJ2-7 TRBV11-2 ASSPTGDEQY
TRBJ2-5 TRBV15 ATSRDTGVETQY
TRBJ2-7 TRBV28 ASSTGRSYEQY
TRBJ2-5 TRBV18 ASSPRVAGGKETQY
TRBJ1-1 TRBV21-1 ASSCPKGPGGGGNTEAF
TRBJ2-7 TRBV6-6 ASSYSGQGGHEQY
TRBJ1-1 TRBV12-3/TRBV12-4 ASLIDRTHEAF
TRBJ2-7 TRBV25-1 ASIRTGSYEQY
TRBJ2-2 TRBV5-4 ASSSPPGLGTGELF
TRBJ2-5 TRBV2 ASSEALGLQETQY
TRBJ2-7 TRBV6-5 ASSYKGAEQY
TRBJ1-2 TRBV27 ASSSMGPNYGYT
TRBJ2-7 TRBV15 ATSRETGGTYEQY
TRBJ1-5 TRBV5-6 ASSLDRGDQPQH
TRBJ2-7 TRBV11-3 ASSPGGLDKDSYEQY
TRBJ1-4 TRBV30 AWSAPGGANEKLF
TRBJ1-4 TRBV7-9 ASSDRVSNEKLF
TRBJ2-3 TRBV5-6 ASSLPGDTQY
TRBJ2-5 TRBV6-5 ASSSGTGGIETQY
TRBJ1-5 TRBV4-1 ASSLTGDQPQH
TRBJ2-2 TRBV23-1 ASSQGQGPTSGELF
TRBJ2-5 TRBV7-3 ASSRGLTETQY
TRBJ1-2 TRBV3-1/TRBV3-2 ASSSGQGYGYT
TRBJ2-7 TRBV5-6 ASSPAGTGIYEQY
TRBJ2-7 TRBV1 TSSPRIYEQY
TRBJ1-3 TRBV30 AWSRPGGFGNTIY
TRBJ1-1 TRBV2 ASSDKGGDTEAF
TRBJ1-5 TRBV2 ASSDNGQGYQPQH
TRBJ2-4 TRBV20-1 SASAGTIRLPIQY
TRBJ2-5 TRBV7-2 ASSGGLAGALQETQY
TRBJ1-2 TRBV7-2 ASSSLYGYT
TRBJ2-1 TRBV12-5 ASGLVAGGGSYNEQF
TRBJ1-1 TRBV6-1 ASSEDRVTEAF
TRBJ1-1 TRBV18 ASSPAGGTEAF
TRBJ1-4 TRBV5-8 ASTSRTGDEKLF
TRBJ2-1 TRBV3-1/TRBV3-2 ASSQDLVTHNEQF
TRBJ2-5 TRBV2 ASSPTTGTQY
TRBJ2-5 TRBV10-2 ASSDGGGAGETQY
TRBJ2-3 TRBV2 ASSSTPGADTQY
TRBJ2-1 TRBV13 ASSLGTSGYKF
TRBJ1-2 TRBV3-1/TRBV3-2 ASSQRPRGEGYT
TRBJ2-7 TRBV5-6 ASSFSSGTGLYEQY
TRBJ1-2 TRBV7-2 ASSPDTGNYGYT
TRBJ1-5 TRBV4-3 ASSLQVSNQPQH
TRBJ1-1 TRBV29-1 SVEPGNTEAF
TRBJ2-5 TRBV10-1 ASSESVAGGRETQY
TRBJ2-4 TRBV19 ASSILYAKNIQY
TRBJ1-2 TRBV11-3 ASSFGQGWEGYT
TRBJ2-3 TRBV7-9 ASSLDSRGDTQY
TRBJ1-3 TRBV6-2/TRBV6-3 ASSYVDRGPGNTIY
TRBJ2-7 TRBV28 ASTTGGSSYEQY
TRBJ1-5 TRBV18 ASSPQRDQPQH
TRBJ1-1 TRBV30 AWRARDRMNTEAF